This T cell receptor beta chain was recovered during a study of CD8 T cells in Susac syndrome. The CDR3 has 14 amino acids. With V trimmed by 8 bases and J by 1 base, 3 bases remained unmatched. RNA, at about 0.45 to 1 ug, was reverse transcribed with random hexamers. TCRdb independently ran MiXCR on the immunoSEQ multiplex PCR reads; one entry per CDR3 protein. The table includes about 150,000 distinct CDR3 sequences, approximately 95% detected once. The clonotype originates from a human donor with Susac syndrome. Material: CD4+ T cells from PBMCs. J is TRBJ2-3 and V is TRBV12-3 or TRBV12-4, with TRBD1 matching 10 bases. CDR3 amino acids: CASGTGVRTDTQYF. The CDR3 coding sequence is TGTGCCAGCGGGACAGGGGTCCGCACAGATACGCAGTATTTT.